The rows below give T cell receptor beta chains drawn from one sample of a study of monozygotic twins with inflammatory bowel disease. TCRdb re-called the 5' RACE reads and gives one entry per CDR3 protein, without DNA. The sample totals just over 300,000 distinct CDR3 sequences. Sequenced sample: blood. These receptors originate from a human donor with ulcerative colitis or Crohn's disease, or a healthy co-twin of an affected twin (not recorded which). The CDR3 runs from the conserved cysteine through the conserved F or W. The order of the fields is V gene, J gene, CDR3 protein.

v_call: TRBV24-1; j_call: TRBJ2-1; cdr3_aa: CATSDDSGDGIRRQFF
v_call: TRBV9; j_call: TRBJ2-2; cdr3_aa: CASRPSGANTGELFF
v_call: TRBV5-6; j_call: TRBJ1-5; cdr3_aa: CASSIRDRNNQPQHF
v_call: TRBV29-1; j_call: TRBJ2-2; cdr3_aa: CSVDRGSGRVGELFF
v_call: TRBV7-2; j_call: TRBJ2-1; cdr3_aa: CASSFGLAGGREQFF
v_call: TRBV19; j_call: TRBJ2-7; cdr3_aa: CASSIPGRHRGEQYF
v_call: TRBV5-1; j_call: TRBJ2-2; cdr3_aa: CASSYGGRASGELFF
v_call: TRBV29-1; j_call: TRBJ2-1; cdr3_aa: CSVEGRGSPNWEQFF
v_call: TRBV7-2; j_call: TRBJ1-6; cdr3_aa: CASSETTQLNSPLHF
v_call: TRBV5-5; j_call: TRBJ2-1; cdr3_aa: CASSLGGKFQFF
v_call: TRBV21-1; j_call: TRBJ2-4; cdr3_aa: CASSKLASGRAKSKNIQYF
v_call: TRBV5-6; j_call: TRBJ2-3; cdr3_aa: CASSLDAGRAGAQYF
v_call: TRBV20-1; j_call: TRBJ2-4; cdr3_aa: CSARAPLGIAKNIQYF
v_call: TRBV20-1; j_call: TRBJ2-3; cdr3_aa: CSAQASGNTDTQYF
v_call: TRBV7-2; j_call: TRBJ2-3; cdr3_aa: CASSLGLAGTDTQYF
v_call: TRBV29-1; j_call: TRBJ2-5; cdr3_aa: CSVNSGAQTGGKTQYF
v_call: TRBV6-2/TRBV6-3; j_call: TRBJ2-1; cdr3_aa: CASSYLIAGLGNEQFF
v_call: TRBV15; j_call: TRBJ2-5; cdr3_aa: CATRYPGTEETQYF
v_call: TRBV6-6; j_call: TRBJ2-7; cdr3_aa: CASQRTGVSYEQYF
v_call: TRBV12-3/TRBV12-4; j_call: TRBJ2-6; cdr3_aa: CASRSGARGANVLTF
v_call: TRBV20-1; j_call: TRBJ1-5; cdr3_aa: CSSGQRPEPQHF
v_call: TRBV5-1; j_call: TRBJ2-1; cdr3_aa: CASSGADRGNEQFF
v_call: TRBV7-3; j_call: TRBJ2-3; cdr3_aa: CASSLTPLAGGPGSTDTQYF
v_call: TRBV7-2; j_call: TRBJ2-1; cdr3_aa: CASREMGNEQFF